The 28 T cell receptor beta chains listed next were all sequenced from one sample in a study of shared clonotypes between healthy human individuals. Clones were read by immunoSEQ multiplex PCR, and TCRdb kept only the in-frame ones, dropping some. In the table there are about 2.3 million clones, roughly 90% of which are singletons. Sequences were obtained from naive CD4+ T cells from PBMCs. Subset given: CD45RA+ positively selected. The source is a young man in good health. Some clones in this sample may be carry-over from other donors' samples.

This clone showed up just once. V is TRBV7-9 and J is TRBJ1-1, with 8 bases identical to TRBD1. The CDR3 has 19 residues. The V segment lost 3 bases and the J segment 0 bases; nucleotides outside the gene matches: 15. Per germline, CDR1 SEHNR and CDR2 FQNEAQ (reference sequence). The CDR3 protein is CASSFPTGAQSTLNTEAFF. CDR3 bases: TGTGCCAGCAGCTTCCCGACAGGGGCCCAGAGTACTCTGAACACTGAAGCTTTCTTT.

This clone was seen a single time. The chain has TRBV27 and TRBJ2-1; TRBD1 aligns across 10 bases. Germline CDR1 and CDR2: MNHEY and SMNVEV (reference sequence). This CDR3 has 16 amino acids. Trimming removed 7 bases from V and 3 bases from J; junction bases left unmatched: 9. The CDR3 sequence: CASMPPGTGVYNEQFF. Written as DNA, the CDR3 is TGTGCCAGCATGCCCCCAGGGACAGGGGTCTACAATGAGCAGTTCTTC.

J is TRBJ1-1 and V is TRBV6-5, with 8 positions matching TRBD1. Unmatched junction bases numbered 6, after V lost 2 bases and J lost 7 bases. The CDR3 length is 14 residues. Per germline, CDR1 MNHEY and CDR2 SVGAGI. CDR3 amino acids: CASSYQRTGSEAFF. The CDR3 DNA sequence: TGTGCCAGCAGTTACCAGAGGACAGGGAGTGAAGCTTTCTTT.

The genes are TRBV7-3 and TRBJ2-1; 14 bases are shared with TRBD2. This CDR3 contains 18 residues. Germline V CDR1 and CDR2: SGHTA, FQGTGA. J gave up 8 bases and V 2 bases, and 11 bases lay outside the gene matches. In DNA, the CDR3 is TGTGCCAGCAGCTTACAGGGGACTAGCGGGAGTCCTGTAGATGAGCAGTTCTTC. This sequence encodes CASSLQGTSGSPVDEQFF.

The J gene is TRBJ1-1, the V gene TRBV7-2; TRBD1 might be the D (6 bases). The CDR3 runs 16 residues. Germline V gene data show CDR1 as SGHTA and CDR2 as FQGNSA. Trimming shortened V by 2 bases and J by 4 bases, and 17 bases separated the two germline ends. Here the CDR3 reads CASSLISSGAGTEAFF. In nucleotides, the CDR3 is TGTGCCAGCAGCTTAATTAGCTCAGGGGCGGGCACTGAAGCTTTCTTT.

The chain's CDR3 is CASTLGLGESNEQYF. CDR3 DNA sequence: TGTGCCAGCACCCTGGGGTTGGGGGAATCCAACGAGCAGTACTTC. V gene TRBV28 combines with J gene TRBJ2-7; D is possibly TRBD1 or TRBD2 (5 bases each). V shed 7 bases and J shed 5 bases, with 21 bases lying between them. The CDR3 has 15 amino acids. The germline CDR1 and CDR2 sequences are MDHEN and SYDVKM.

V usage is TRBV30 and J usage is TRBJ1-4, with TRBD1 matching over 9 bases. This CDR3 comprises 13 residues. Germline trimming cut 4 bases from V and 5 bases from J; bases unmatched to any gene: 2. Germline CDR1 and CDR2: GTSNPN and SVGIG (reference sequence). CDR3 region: CAWTGTGNEKLFF. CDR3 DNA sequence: TGTGCCTGGACCGGGACAGGGAATGAAAAACTGTTTTTT. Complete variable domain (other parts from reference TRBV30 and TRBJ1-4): SQTIHQWPATLVQPVGSPLSLECTVEGTSNPNLYWYRQAAGRGLQLLFYSVGIGQISSEVPQNLSASRPQDRQFILSSKKLLLSDSGFYLCAWTGTGNEKLFFGSGTQLSVL.

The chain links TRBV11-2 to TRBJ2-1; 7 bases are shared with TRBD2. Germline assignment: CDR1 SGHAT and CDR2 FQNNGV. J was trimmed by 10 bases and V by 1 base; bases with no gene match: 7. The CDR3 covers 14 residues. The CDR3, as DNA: TGTGCCAGCAGCTTAGGGCGGCTAGCGGCCGAGCAGTTCTTC. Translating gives CASSLGRLAAEQFF.

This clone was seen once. CDR3 sequence: CASSLGLGQGENEQFF. CDR3 in DNA: TGTGCCAGCAGCTTGGGTCTCGGACAGGGGGAAAATGAGCAGTTCTTC. The J gene is TRBJ2-1, the V gene TRBV5-6; 10 bases align to TRBD1. With 0 bases clipped from V and 7 bases from J, the junction kept 7 bases outside the gene matches. Looked up from germline, CDR1 is SGHDT and CDR2 is YYEEEE. The CDR3 loop spans 16 amino acids.

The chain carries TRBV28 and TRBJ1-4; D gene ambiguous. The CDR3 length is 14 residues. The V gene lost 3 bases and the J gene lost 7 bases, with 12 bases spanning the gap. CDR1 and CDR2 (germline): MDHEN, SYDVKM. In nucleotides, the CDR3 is TGTGCCAGCAGTTTGCGCTGGCTTAGTGAAAAACTGTTTTTT. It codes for CASSLRWLSEKLFF.

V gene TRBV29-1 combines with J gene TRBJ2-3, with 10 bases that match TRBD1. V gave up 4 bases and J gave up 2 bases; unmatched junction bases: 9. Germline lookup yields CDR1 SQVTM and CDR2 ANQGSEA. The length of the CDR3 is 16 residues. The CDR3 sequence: CSVVSATGGFTDTQYF. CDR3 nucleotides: TGCAGCGTTGTGAGCGCGACAGGGGGCTTCACAGATACGCAGTATTTT.

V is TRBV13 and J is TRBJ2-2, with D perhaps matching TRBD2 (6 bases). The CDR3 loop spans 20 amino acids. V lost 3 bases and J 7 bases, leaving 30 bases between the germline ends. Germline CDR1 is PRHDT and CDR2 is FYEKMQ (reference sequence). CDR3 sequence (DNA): TGTGCCAGCAGCTTGCCGGGTCCGACGGAGACTAGGAGTGTACGCGGGGAGCTGTTTTTT. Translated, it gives CASSLPGPTETRSVRGELFF. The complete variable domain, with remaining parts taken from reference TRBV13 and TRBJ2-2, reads AAGVIQSPRHLIKEKRETATLKCYPIPRHDTVYWYQQGPGQDPQFLISFYEKMQSDKGSIPDRFSAQQFSDYHSELNMSSLELGDSALYFCASSLPGPTETRSVRGELFFGEGSRLTVL.

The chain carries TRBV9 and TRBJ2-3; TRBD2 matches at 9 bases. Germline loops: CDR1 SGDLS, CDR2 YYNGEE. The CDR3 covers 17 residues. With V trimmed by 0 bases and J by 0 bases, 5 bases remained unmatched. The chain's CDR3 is CASSVGRLAASTDTQYF. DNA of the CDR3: TGTGCCAGCAGCGTAGGGAGACTAGCGGCTAGCACAGATACGCAGTATTTT.

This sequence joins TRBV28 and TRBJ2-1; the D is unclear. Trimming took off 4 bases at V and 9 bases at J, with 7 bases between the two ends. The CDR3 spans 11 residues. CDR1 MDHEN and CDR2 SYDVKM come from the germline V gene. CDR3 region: CASSSVVEQFF. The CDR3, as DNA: TGTGCCAGCAGTTCGGTGGTTGAGCAGTTCTTC.

The CDR3 loop reads CASRRSGNTEAFF. In DNA form, the CDR3 reads TGTGCCAGCAGAAGGTCGGGGAACACTGAAGCTTTCTTT. The rearrangement links TRBV28 to TRBJ1-1; D gene uncertain. Trimming removed 6 bases at V and 1 base at J, with 9 bases between. The CDR3 is made up of 13 amino acids. Germline V gene sequence: CDR1 MDHEN, CDR2 SYDVKM.

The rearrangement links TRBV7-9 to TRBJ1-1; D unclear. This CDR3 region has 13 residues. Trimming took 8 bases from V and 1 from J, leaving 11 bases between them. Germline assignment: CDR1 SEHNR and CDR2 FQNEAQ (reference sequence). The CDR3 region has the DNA TGTGCCAGCGATAACGGAGGGAACACTGAAGCTTTCTTT. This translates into CASDNGGNTEAFF. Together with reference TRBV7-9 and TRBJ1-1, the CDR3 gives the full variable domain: DTGVSQNPRHKITKRGQNVTFRCDPISEHNRLYWYRQTLGQGPEFLTYFQNEAQLEKSRLLSDRFSAERPKGSFSTLEIQRTEQGDSAMYLCASDNGGNTEAFFGQGTRLTVV.

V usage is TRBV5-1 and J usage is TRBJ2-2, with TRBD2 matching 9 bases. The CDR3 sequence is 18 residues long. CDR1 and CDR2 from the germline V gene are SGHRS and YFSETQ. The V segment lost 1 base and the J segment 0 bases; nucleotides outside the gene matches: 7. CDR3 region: CASSLKLAGSANTGELFF. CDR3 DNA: TGCGCCAGCAGCTTGAAACTAGCGGGCAGCGCGAACACCGGGGAGCTGTTTTTT.

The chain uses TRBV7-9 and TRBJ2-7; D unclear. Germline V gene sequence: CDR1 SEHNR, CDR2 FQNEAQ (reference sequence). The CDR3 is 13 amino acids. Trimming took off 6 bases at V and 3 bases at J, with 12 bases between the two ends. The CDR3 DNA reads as TGTGCCAGCAGTTATAATGGGGTCTACGAGCAGTACTTC. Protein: CASSYNGVYEQYF.

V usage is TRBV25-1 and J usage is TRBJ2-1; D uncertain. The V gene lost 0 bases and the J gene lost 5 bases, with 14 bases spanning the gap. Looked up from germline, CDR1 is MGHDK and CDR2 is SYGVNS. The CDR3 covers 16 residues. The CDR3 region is CASSEYRGRQNNEQFF. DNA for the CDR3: TGTGCCAGCAGTGAATATAGAGGTCGCCAGAACAATGAGCAGTTCTTC.

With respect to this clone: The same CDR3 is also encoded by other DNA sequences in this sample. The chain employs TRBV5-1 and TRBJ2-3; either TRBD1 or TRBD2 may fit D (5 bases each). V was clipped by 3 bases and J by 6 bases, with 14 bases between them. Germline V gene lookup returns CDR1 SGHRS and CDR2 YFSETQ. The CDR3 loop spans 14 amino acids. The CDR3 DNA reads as TGCGCCAGCAGCTCGCAGGGAGCTGGGGATACGCAGTATTTT. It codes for CASSSQGAGDTQYF.

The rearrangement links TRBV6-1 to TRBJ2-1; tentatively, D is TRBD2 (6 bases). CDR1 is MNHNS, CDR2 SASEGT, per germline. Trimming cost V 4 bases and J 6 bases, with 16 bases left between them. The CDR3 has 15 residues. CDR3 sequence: CASSAGLPPRNEQFF. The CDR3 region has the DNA TGTGCCAGCAGTGCGGGACTCCCCCCGCGCAATGAGCAGTTCTTC.

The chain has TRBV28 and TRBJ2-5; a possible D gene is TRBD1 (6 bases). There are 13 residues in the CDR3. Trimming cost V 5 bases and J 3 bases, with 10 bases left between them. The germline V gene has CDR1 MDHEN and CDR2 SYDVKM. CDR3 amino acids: CASSGAGEETQYF. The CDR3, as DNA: TGTGCCAGCAGTGGAGCAGGGGAAGAGACCCAGTACTTC.

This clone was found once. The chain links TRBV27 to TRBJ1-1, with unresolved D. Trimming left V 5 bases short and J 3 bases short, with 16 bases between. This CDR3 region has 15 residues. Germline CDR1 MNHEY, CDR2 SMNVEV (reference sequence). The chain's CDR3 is CASSIETGRDTEAFF. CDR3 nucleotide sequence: TGTGCCAGCAGTATAGAGACGGGGAGAGACACTGAAGCTTTCTTT.

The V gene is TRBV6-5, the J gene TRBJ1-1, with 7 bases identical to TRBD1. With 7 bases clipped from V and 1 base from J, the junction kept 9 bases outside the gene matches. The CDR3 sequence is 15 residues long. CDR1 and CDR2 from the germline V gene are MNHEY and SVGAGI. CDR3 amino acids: CASNVNQGGNTEAFF. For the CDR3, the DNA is TGTGCCAGCAATGTCAATCAGGGGGGGAACACTGAAGCTTTCTTT.

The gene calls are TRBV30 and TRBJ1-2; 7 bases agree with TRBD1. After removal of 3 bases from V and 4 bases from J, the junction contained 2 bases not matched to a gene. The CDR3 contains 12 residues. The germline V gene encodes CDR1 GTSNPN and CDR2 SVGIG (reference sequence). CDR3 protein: CAWRGDSYGYTF. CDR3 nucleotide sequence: TGTGCCTGGAGGGGGGACAGCTATGGCTACACCTTC.

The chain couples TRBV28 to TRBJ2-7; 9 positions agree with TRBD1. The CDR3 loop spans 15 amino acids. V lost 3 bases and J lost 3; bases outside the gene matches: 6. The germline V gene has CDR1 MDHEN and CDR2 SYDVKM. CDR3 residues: CASSFLQGARYEQYF. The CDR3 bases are TGTGCCAGCAGTTTCTTACAGGGGGCCCGCTACGAGCAGTACTTC.

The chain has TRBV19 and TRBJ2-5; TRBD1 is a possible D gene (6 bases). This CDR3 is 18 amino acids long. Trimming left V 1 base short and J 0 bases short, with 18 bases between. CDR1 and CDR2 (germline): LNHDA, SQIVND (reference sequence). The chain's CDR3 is CASSIVGAGAQYQETQYF. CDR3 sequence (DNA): TGTGCCAGTAGTATAGTGGGGGCAGGGGCACAGTACCAAGAGACCCAGTACTTC.

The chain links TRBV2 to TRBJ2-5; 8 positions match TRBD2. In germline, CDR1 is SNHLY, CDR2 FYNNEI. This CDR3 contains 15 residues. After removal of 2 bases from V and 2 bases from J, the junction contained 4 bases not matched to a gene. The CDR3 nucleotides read TGTGCCAGCAGTGAACAATCTAGCGGGCAAGAGACCCAGTACTTC. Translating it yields CASSEQSSGQETQYF. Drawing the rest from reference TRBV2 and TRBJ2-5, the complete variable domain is EPEVTQTPSHQVTQMGQEVILRCVPISNHLYFYWYRQILGQKVEFLVSFYNNEISEKSEIFDDQFSVERPDGSNFTLKIRSTKLEDSAMYFCASSEQSSGQETQYFGPGTRLLVL.